The sequence of this T cell receptor (beta chain) was determined in a study of control samples from healthy donors and cancer patients. V shed 4 bases and J 0 bases; nucleotides not matched to a gene: 10. The germline V gene encodes CDR1 SGHRS and CDR2 YFSETQ. This CDR3 is built from 17 residues. The data were produced by immunoSEQ multiplex PCR, yet TCRdb's version contains in-frame clones alone and is incomplete. The data hold some 110,000 clones, with 70% to 90% observed a single time. The sequence was obtained from a woman aged 70-85 years in good health. The rearrangement links TRBV5-1 to TRBJ2-1; 7 bases agree with TRBD2. The sequenced sample was blood. This CDR3 reads CASSLDLRGSSYNEQFF. CDR3 in DNA: TGCGCCAGCAGCCTCGACTTGCGGGGGAGCTCCTACAATGAGCAGTTCTTC.